The present TCR beta chain was sequenced within a study of shared clonotypes between healthy human individuals. Study observations and caveats: Naive subsets generally exceeded memory subsets in estimated richness. The small donor group covered limited genetic and exposure diversity.

A note on this clone: Its antigen is unidentified.

CD45RO negativity and positive selection for CCR7 defined naive CD8 cells, a population that excluded terminally differentiated effector memory CD45RA+ cells. CDR3 length: 12 residues. Germline V gene data show CDR1 as ENHRY and CDR2 as SYGVKD. V lost 10 bases and J 2 bases, leaving 8 bases between the germline ends. In the original analysis: ImmunoSEQ only sent back junction sequences with no quality scores, so filtering was done differently. Repertoires were generated with immunoSEQ multiplex PCR, while TCRdb's copy carries only in-frame clones and drops some. V, J and clone size reflect that table, while D and trimming were determined from the DNA. The sample shows around 1,900,000 clones, around 93% of them seen only once.

The sample consisted of naive CD8+ T cells from PBMCs. The chain carries TRBV10-3 and TRBJ2-2, with D unresolved. This receptor was taken from a young man in good health. Some clones in this sample may be carry-over from other donors' samples. This CDR3 is CATNSNTGELFF. The CDR3 region has the DNA TGTGCCACCAATAGTAACACCGGGGAGCTGTTTTTT.